The text below deals with one T cell receptor beta chain. Antigen unknown. CDR3 length equals 15 residues. CDR1 and CDR2 (germline): LNHDA, SQIVND (reference sequence). Trimming removed 7 bases from V and 7 bases from J; junction bases left unmatched: 9. These data come from a study of cytomegalovirus exposure and HLA in healthy donors. Overall study findings and caveats: Analyzed later, most CMV-associated TCR beta chains appeared HLA-restricted.

The study ran its PCR with 60 Vbeta and 13 Jbeta primers. The protocol was immunoSEQ multiplex PCR, while the TCRdb copy is restricted to in-frame clones and leaves out a portion. The data contain approximately 150,000 clones, about 85% of them singletons. Sequences were obtained from PBMCs. The source of this sequence is a man younger than 45 in good health and CMV-seropositive. The rearrangement uses TRBV19 and TRBJ2-2; 10 bases fit TRBD1. The CDR3, as DNA: TGTGCCAGTACCCCACGGACAGGGGGAGACGGGGAGCTGTTTTTT. Protein product: CASTPRTGGDGELFF. Together with reference TRBV19 and TRBJ2-2, the CDR3 gives the full variable domain: DGGITQSPKYLFRKEGQNVTLSCEQNLNHDAMYWYRQDPGQGLRLIYYSQIVNDFQKGDIAEGYSVSREKKESFPLTVTSAQKNPTAFYLCASTPRTGGDGELFFGEGSRLTVL.